These T cell receptor beta chains were read from a single sample in a study of monozygotic twins with cystic fibrosis. Clones were read by immunoSEQ multiplex PCR, and TCRdb kept only the in-frame ones, dropping some. Altogether about 36,000 clones are present, about 90% being singletons, with the ten largest covering around 0.19%. The sample comprised blood. The receptors stem from a boy younger than 10 with cystic fibrosis. Both conserved end residues are part of each CDR3. Fields, in order: V gene, clone size, J gene, D gene, CDR3 length, CDR3 DNA, CDR3 protein. D genes are given only for firm matches. Not all rows give a size; the values are once, few, many and, for expanded clones, a class.

V gene: TRBV6-5
clone size: few
J gene: TRBJ1-5
D gene: TRBD1
CDR3 length: 15
CDR3 DNA: TGTGCCAGCAGGGAAACTGGACAGGTGAATCAGCCCCAGCATTTT
CDR3 protein: CASRETGQVNQPQHF

V gene: TRBV5-1
clone size: -
J gene: TRBJ2-1
D gene: -
CDR3 length: 13
CDR3 DNA: TGCGCCAGCAGCTTGGATCGCGGGGATGAGCAGTTCTTC
CDR3 protein: CASSLDRGDEQFF

V gene: TRBV27
clone size: -
J gene: TRBJ1-6
D gene: TRBD1
CDR3 length: 15
CDR3 DNA: TGTGCCAGCAGTAACGCGGGGACAGTAAATTCACCCCTCCACTTT
CDR3 protein: CASSNAGTVNSPLHF

V gene: TRBV4-2
clone size: -
J gene: TRBJ2-7
D gene: -
CDR3 length: 13
CDR3 DNA: TGTGCCAGCAGCCGCTCGGGCGACTACGAGCAGTACTTC
CDR3 protein: CASSRSGDYEQYF

V gene: TRBV2
clone size: -
J gene: TRBJ1-5
D gene: -
CDR3 length: 14
CDR3 DNA: TGTGCCAGCAGTGATAGGGGCCGGAATCAGCCCCAGCATTTT
CDR3 protein: CASSDRGRNQPQHF

V gene: TRBV18
clone size: once
J gene: TRBJ2-5
D gene: TRBD1
CDR3 length: 14
CDR3 DNA: TGTGCCAGCTCACCGACAGGGGGCCGCGAGACCCAGTACTTC
CDR3 protein: CASSPTGGRETQYF

V gene: TRBV5-1
clone size: -
J gene: TRBJ2-2
D gene: TRBD1
CDR3 length: 16
CDR3 DNA: TGCGCCAGCAGCTTTGGGACAGGTTCGATTGCAGGGGAGCTGTTTTTT
CDR3 protein: CASSFGTGSIAGELFF

V gene: TRBV14
clone size: -
J gene: TRBJ2-4
D gene: -
CDR3 length: 16
CDR3 DNA: TGTGCCAGCAGCCAAGATTACGGGGCAGCCAAAAACATTCAGTACTTC
CDR3 protein: CASSQDYGAAKNIQYF

V gene: TRBV19
clone size: -
J gene: TRBJ1-1
D gene: -
CDR3 length: 15
CDR3 DNA: TGTGCCAGTAGTATTCCCGGGGGCATGAACACTGAAGCTTTCTTT
CDR3 protein: CASSIPGGMNTEAFF

V gene: TRBV19
clone size: once
J gene: TRBJ2-1
D gene: -
CDR3 length: 13
CDR3 DNA: TGTGCCAGTAGTATAGGAGGAAACAATGAGCAGTTCTTC
CDR3 protein: CASSIGGNNEQFF

V gene: TRBV27
clone size: -
J gene: TRBJ2-7
D gene: TRBD1
CDR3 length: 18
CDR3 DNA: TGTGCCAGCAGTCTCCTAGGGGGGACAGGGTATAGCTCCTACGAGCAGTACTTC
CDR3 protein: CASSLLGGTGYSSYEQYF

V gene: TRBV2
clone size: -
J gene: TRBJ2-2
D gene: -
CDR3 length: 15
CDR3 DNA: TGTGCCAGCAGCGATGGACGCAGGAACACCGGGGAGCTGTTTTTT
CDR3 protein: CASSDGRRNTGELFF

V gene: TRBV19
clone size: -
J gene: TRBJ2-7
D gene: -
CDR3 length: 15
CDR3 DNA: TGTGCCAGTAGTATGGCAGGGAATGCCGACTACGAGCAGTACTTC
CDR3 protein: CASSMAGNADYEQYF

V gene: TRBV19
clone size: -
J gene: TRBJ1-5
D gene: -
CDR3 length: 15
CDR3 DNA: TGTGCCAGTAGTATGATGTCCTATAGCAATCAGCCCCAGCATTTT
CDR3 protein: CASSMMSYSNQPQHF

V gene: TRBV5-8
clone size: -
J gene: TRBJ1-5
D gene: TRBD1
CDR3 length: 14
CDR3 DNA: TGTGCCAGCAGCCCGACAGGGAGTTTTCGACCCCAGCATTTT
CDR3 protein: CASSPTGSFRPQHF

V gene: TRBV4-3
clone size: -
J gene: TRBJ2-3
D gene: -
CDR3 length: 17
CDR3 DNA: TGCGCCAGCAGCCAAGTCCATTCCACGGGACCACAAAATACGCAGTATTTT
CDR3 protein: CASSQVHSTGPQNTQYF

V gene: TRBV11-2
clone size: -
J gene: TRBJ2-7
D gene: TRBD1
CDR3 length: 12
CDR3 DNA: TGTGCCAGCAGCTGGACAGGGAACGAGCAGTACTTC
CDR3 protein: CASSWTGNEQYF

V gene: TRBV18
clone size: -
J gene: TRBJ2-1
D gene: TRBD1
CDR3 length: 15
CDR3 DNA: TGTGCCAGCTCACCTCCGGGACAGGGATACAATGAGCAGTTCTTC
CDR3 protein: CASSPPGQGYNEQFF

V gene: TRBV27
clone size: once
J gene: TRBJ1-6
D gene: TRBD1
CDR3 length: 15
CDR3 DNA: TGTGCCAGCAGTTGGGCAGACAGGGGGAGTTCACCCCTCCACTTT
CDR3 protein: CASSWADRGSSPLHF

V gene: TRBV14
clone size: -
J gene: TRBJ2-2
D gene: TRBD2
CDR3 length: 15
CDR3 DNA: TGTGCCAGCAGCAAGCGGGGGGGCCACACCGGGGAGCTGTTTTTT
CDR3 protein: CASSKRGGHTGELFF

V gene: TRBV25-1
clone size: -
J gene: TRBJ1-1
D gene: -
CDR3 length: 12
CDR3 DNA: TGTGCCAGCAGCGGGAGGTCCACTGAAGCTTTCTTT
CDR3 protein: CASSGRSTEAFF

V gene: TRBV6-5
clone size: -
J gene: TRBJ1-6
D gene: TRBD1
CDR3 length: 14
CDR3 DNA: TGTGCCAGCAACATACAGGGGAACAATTCACCCCTCCACTTT
CDR3 protein: CASNIQGNNSPLHF

V gene: TRBV10-3
clone size: -
J gene: TRBJ1-3
D gene: TRBD1
CDR3 length: 21
CDR3 DNA: TGTGCCATCAGTGAGTCGTTTATGGGGACAGCATCAGGTCTTTCTGGAAACACCATATATTTT
CDR3 protein: CAISESFMGTASGLSGNTIYF

V gene: TRBV7-9
clone size: -
J gene: TRBJ1-3
D gene: -
CDR3 length: 13
CDR3 DNA: TGTGCCAGCAGCTTGCCGGGGGGAAACACCATATATTTT
CDR3 protein: CASSLPGGNTIYF

V gene: TRBV19
clone size: -
J gene: TRBJ2-7
D gene: -
CDR3 length: 16
CDR3 DNA: TGTGCCAGTAGTATAGAAGGGGCTGTCCACTTCTACGAGCAGTACTTC
CDR3 protein: CASSIEGAVHFYEQYF

V gene: TRBV7-2
clone size: -
J gene: TRBJ2-1
D gene: TRBD2
CDR3 length: 16
CDR3 DNA: TGTGCCAGCAGCTTAGTGGCTAGCGGGGGGGTATATGAGCAGTTCTTC
CDR3 protein: CASSLVASGGVYEQFF

V gene: TRBV7-2
clone size: -
J gene: TRBJ2-2
D gene: -
CDR3 length: 12
CDR3 DNA: TGTGCCAGCAGCTCTACACCCGGGGAGCTGTTTTTT
CDR3 protein: CASSSTPGELFF

V gene: TRBV5-1
clone size: few
J gene: TRBJ2-3
D gene: -
CDR3 length: 14
CDR3 DNA: TGCGCCAGCACCTGGGGGAGTCGCACAGATACGCAGTATTTT
CDR3 protein: CASTWGSRTDTQYF

V gene: TRBV6-6
clone size: -
J gene: TRBJ2-7
D gene: -
CDR3 length: 16
CDR3 DNA: TGTGCCAGCAGTTACTCGACCGGGGTGAGCTCCTACGAGCAGTACTTC
CDR3 protein: CASSYSTGVSSYEQYF

V gene: TRBV18
clone size: -
J gene: TRBJ1-6
D gene: -
CDR3 length: 15
CDR3 DNA: TGTGCCAGCTCACGCGACAGGTTCTTTAATTCACCCCTCCACTTT
CDR3 protein: CASSRDRFFNSPLHF

V gene: TRBV7-7
clone size: -
J gene: TRBJ2-1
D gene: TRBD1
CDR3 length: 13
CDR3 DNA: TGTGCCAGCAGCGAGGGACAGGGGGAGGAGCAGTTCTTC
CDR3 protein: CASSEGQGEEQFF

V gene: TRBV9
clone size: -
J gene: TRBJ2-3
D gene: -
CDR3 length: 14
CDR3 DNA: TGTGCCAGCAGCCCTAGCGCGATGGGGGATACGCAGTATTTT
CDR3 protein: CASSPSAMGDTQYF

V gene: TRBV6-5
clone size: once
J gene: TRBJ2-7
D gene: -
CDR3 length: 14
CDR3 DNA: TGTGCCAGCAGTCGCCGACAGGCCGCCTACGAGCAGTACTTC
CDR3 protein: CASSRRQAAYEQYF

V gene: TRBV6-1
clone size: -
J gene: TRBJ2-7
D gene: -
CDR3 length: 14
CDR3 DNA: TGTGCCAGCACCCTAGTGACAGGTACCTACGAGCAGTACTTC
CDR3 protein: CASTLVTGTYEQYF

V gene: TRBV2
clone size: -
J gene: TRBJ2-1
D gene: TRBD2
CDR3 length: 15
CDR3 DNA: TGTGCCATCCCAAGCCGCGGGGGGGATCTCAATGAGCAGTTCTTC
CDR3 protein: CAIPSRGGDLNEQFF

V gene: TRBV7-9
clone size: -
J gene: TRBJ1-2
D gene: TRBD1
CDR3 length: 16
CDR3 DNA: TGTGCCAGCAGCTCCGGACAGGGCCGACGCTCGGGGGGCTACACCTTC
CDR3 protein: CASSSGQGRRSGGYTF

V gene: TRBV5-1
clone size: -
J gene: TRBJ1-1
D gene: TRBD1
CDR3 length: 14
CDR3 DNA: TGCGCCAGCAGCCCGGGACAGATTTCCACTGAAGCTTTCTTT
CDR3 protein: CASSPGQISTEAFF

V gene: TRBV27
clone size: -
J gene: TRBJ1-1
D gene: TRBD1
CDR3 length: 14
CDR3 DNA: TGTGCCAGCAGTTTATCGACAGGGGGCACTGAAGCTTTCTTT
CDR3 protein: CASSLSTGGTEAFF

V gene: TRBV4-3
clone size: once
J gene: TRBJ1-2
D gene: -
CDR3 length: 13
CDR3 DNA: TGCGCCAGCAGCCAAAAACATGGCTTTGACTACACCTTC
CDR3 protein: CASSQKHGFDYTF

V gene: TRBV18
clone size: -
J gene: TRBJ2-6
D gene: -
CDR3 length: 15
CDR3 DNA: TGTGCCAGCTCACCGAGGACGGCTGGGGCCAACGTCCTGACTTTC
CDR3 protein: CASSPRTAGANVLTF

V gene: TRBV21-1
clone size: -
J gene: TRBJ1-4
D gene: -
CDR3 length: 14
CDR3 DNA: TGTGCCAGCAGCAAACCCAGGGGTGGAGAAAAACTGTTTTTT
CDR3 protein: CASSKPRGGEKLFF

V gene: TRBV7-9
clone size: -
J gene: TRBJ1-2
D gene: -
CDR3 length: 13
CDR3 DNA: TGTGCCAGCAGCTTAGGGTCAGGGAATGGCTACACCTTC
CDR3 protein: CASSLGSGNGYTF

V gene: TRBV7-8
clone size: -
J gene: TRBJ1-1
D gene: -
CDR3 length: 14
CDR3 DNA: TGTGCCAGCAGCTTAATGGCCAGTCGGGGTGAAGCTTTCTTT
CDR3 protein: CASSLMASRGEAFF

V gene: TRBV4-3
clone size: -
J gene: TRBJ2-5
D gene: -
CDR3 length: 15
CDR3 DNA: TGCGCCAGCAGCCAAGATTCCGGCAGGGTGGAGACCCAGTACTTC
CDR3 protein: CASSQDSGRVETQYF

V gene: TRBV7-9
clone size: -
J gene: TRBJ2-7
D gene: -
CDR3 length: 14
CDR3 DNA: TGTGCCAGCAGCTTAAACAGTGTCGTCTACGAGCAGTACTTC
CDR3 protein: CASSLNSVVYEQYF

V gene: TRBV25-1
clone size: -
J gene: TRBJ1-3
D gene: -
CDR3 length: 15
CDR3 DNA: TGTGCCAGCAGTGAGAAGGCCGTTGCTGGAAACACCATATATTTT
CDR3 protein: CASSEKAVAGNTIYF

V gene: TRBV7-8
clone size: -
J gene: TRBJ2-7
D gene: -
CDR3 length: 15
CDR3 DNA: TGTGCCAGCAGCTGGCGGGCGCAGTCCACCTACGAGCAGTACTTC
CDR3 protein: CASSWRAQSTYEQYF

V gene: TRBV2
clone size: -
J gene: TRBJ2-2
D gene: -
CDR3 length: 14
CDR3 DNA: TGTGCCTTGGGGAGTCGGGCGAACACCGGGGAGCTGTTTTTT
CDR3 protein: CALGSRANTGELFF

V gene: TRBV19
clone size: -
J gene: TRBJ1-4
D gene: TRBD1
CDR3 length: 15
CDR3 DNA: TGTGCCAGTAGTGCCATCGAGACAGGGGGCGAAAAACTGTTTTTT
CDR3 protein: CASSAIETGGEKLFF

V gene: TRBV7-2
clone size: -
J gene: TRBJ1-1
D gene: -
CDR3 length: 14
CDR3 DNA: TGTGCCAGCAGCTTAGCGGGGGCAGGGCCTGAAGCTTTCTTT
CDR3 protein: CASSLAGAGPEAFF

V gene: TRBV5-4
clone size: -
J gene: TRBJ2-2
D gene: TRBD1
CDR3 length: 15
CDR3 DNA: TGTGCCAGCAGCCCAGGGACAGGAAACACCGGGGAGCTGTTTTTT
CDR3 protein: CASSPGTGNTGELFF

V gene: TRBV9
clone size: -
J gene: TRBJ2-2
D gene: -
CDR3 length: 11
CDR3 DNA: TGTGCCAGACGGGCCGACGGGGAGCTGTTTTTT
CDR3 protein: CARRADGELFF

V gene: TRBV5-4
clone size: -
J gene: TRBJ2-3
D gene: TRBD2
CDR3 length: 16
CDR3 DNA: TGTGCCAGCAGCTTTGGCGGGGGAATCGGCACAGATACGCAGTATTTT
CDR3 protein: CASSFGGGIGTDTQYF

V gene: TRBV19
clone size: once
J gene: TRBJ2-5
D gene: -
CDR3 length: 15
CDR3 DNA: TGTGCCAGTAGTATTGGGGGGGCCATTACGGAGACCCAGTACTTC
CDR3 protein: CASSIGGAITETQYF

V gene: TRBV7-8
clone size: -
J gene: TRBJ1-4
D gene: -
CDR3 length: 16
CDR3 DNA: TGTGCCAGCAGCTTAGCTTGGCCCAATTGGAATGAAAAACTGTTTTTT
CDR3 protein: CASSLAWPNWNEKLFF

V gene: TRBV4-1
clone size: -
J gene: TRBJ1-3
D gene: TRBD1
CDR3 length: 17
CDR3 DNA: TGCGCCAGCAGCCCAACCGACAGGGGGCTCTCTGGAAACACCATATATTTT
CDR3 protein: CASSPTDRGLSGNTIYF

V gene: TRBV9
clone size: -
J gene: TRBJ2-5
D gene: -
CDR3 length: 13
CDR3 DNA: TGTGCCAGCAGCGTAGGTCAGCAAGAGACCCAGTACTTC
CDR3 protein: CASSVGQQETQYF

V gene: TRBV18
clone size: -
J gene: TRBJ1-1
D gene: -
CDR3 length: 16
CDR3 DNA: TGTGCCAGCTCACCACTGGCAGGGCACGTGAACACTGAAGCTTTCTTT
CDR3 protein: CASSPLAGHVNTEAFF

V gene: TRBV7-6
clone size: -
J gene: TRBJ1-1
D gene: -
CDR3 length: 12
CDR3 DNA: TGTGCCAGCAGCTTTCCGGTCACTGAAGCTTTCTTT
CDR3 protein: CASSFPVTEAFF

V gene: TRBV20-1
clone size: once
J gene: TRBJ1-1
D gene: -
CDR3 length: 11
CDR3 DNA: TGCAGTGCTAGTGCGGTACCTGAAGCTTTCTTT
CDR3 protein: CSASAVPEAFF